What follows are 19 T cell receptor beta chains derived from one specimen sequenced in a study of PD-1 blockade in mismatch repair-deficient tumors. Repertoires were generated with immunoSEQ multiplex PCR, while TCRdb's copy carries only in-frame clones and drops some. The sample yields some 40,000 clones, approximately 83% seen once. The specimen comprised PBMCs, sampled roughly 40 weeks after starting pembrolizumab. These receptors all stem from an adult with mismatch repair-deficient cancer.

The chain links TRBV7-3 to TRBJ2-5, with no clear D. Germline V CDR1 and CDR2: SGHTA, FQGTGA. The V end lost 1 base, the J end lost 1 base, and 10 bases lay between the germline ends. This CDR3 contains 15 residues. CDR3 nucleotide sequence: TGTGCCAGCAGCTTAAATCCCCCCTTCCAAGAGACCCAGTACTTC. It is translated as CASSLNPPFQETQYF.

The chain joins TRBV6-1 to TRBJ1-2; D is unclear. The germline V and J ends were trimmed by 2 bases and 6 bases, with 7 bases remaining between them. Germline V gene data show CDR1 as MNHNS and CDR2 as SASEGT. CDR3 length: 12 residues. In DNA form, the CDR3 reads TGTGCCAGCAGTGAAACTTTTAATGGCTACACCTTC. It translates to CASSETFNGYTF.

V gene TRBV28 combines with J gene TRBJ1-2; no clear D gene. CDR1 MDHEN and CDR2 SYDVKM come from the germline V gene. Trimming removed 5 bases at V and 4 bases at J, with 14 bases between. The CDR3 consists of 14 residues. Here the CDR3 reads CASSPMAGFYGYTF. CDR3 sequence (DNA): TGTGCCAGCAGTCCCATGGCGGGGTTCTATGGCTACACCTTC.

CDR3 sequence reads: CASSALPFLREEYNEQFF. DNA of the CDR3: TGTGCCAGCAGCGCACTACCCTTCCTGCGGGAGGAGTACAATGAGCAGTTCTTC. The chain couples TRBV7-3 to TRBJ2-1, with TRBD2 identical over 8 bases. Unmatched junction bases numbered 16, after V lost 5 bases and J lost 4 bases. Germline values: CDR1 SGHTA, CDR2 FQGTGA. The CDR3 loop spans 18 amino acids.

This sequence joins TRBV30 and TRBJ2-7; 10 positions match TRBD1. This CDR3 region has 12 residues. Germline V lookup: CDR1 GTSNPN, CDR2 SVGIG (reference sequence). Trimming cost V 6 bases and J 6 bases; bases outside gene matches: 5. The CDR3 is CACGTGALEQYF. CDR3 nucleotide sequence: TGTGCCTGCGGGACAGGGGCCCTCGAGCAGTACTTC.

This clone was counted a few times. The gene calls are TRBV5-1 and TRBJ2-7, with 10 bases that match TRBD2. The CDR3 runs 15 residues. Trimming removed 2 bases from V and 2 bases from J; junction bases left unmatched: 4. Germline V lookup: CDR1 SGHRS, CDR2 YFSETQ. CDR3 residues: CASSLGLAATYEQYF. For the CDR3, the DNA is TGCGCCAGCAGCTTAGGACTAGCGGCAACCTACGAGCAGTACTTC.

The CDR3 is CASSLRVENTEAFF. Here the CDR3 DNA reads TGTGCCAGCAGTTTACGGGTGGAGAACACTGAAGCTTTCTTT. The genes are TRBV28 and TRBJ1-1; D call uncertain. The V and J ends lost 2 bases and 1 base respectively, with 8 bases between them. The CDR3 is made up of 14 amino acids. Germline V lookup: CDR1 MDHEN, CDR2 SYDVKM.

The gene calls are TRBV2 and TRBJ1-1; 7 bases are a match to TRBD1. V was clipped by 5 bases and J by 4 bases; unmatched bases: 7. Per the germline V gene, CDR1 is SNHLY and CDR2 is FYNNEI. The CDR3 is made up of 14 amino acids. CDR3 amino acids: CASSLGQVGTEAFF. In nucleotides, the CDR3 is TGTGCCAGCAGTCTTGGACAGGTTGGCACTGAAGCTTTCTTT. The complete variable domain, with remaining parts taken from reference TRBV2 and TRBJ1-1, reads EPEVTQTPSHQVTQMGQEVILRCVPISNHLYFYWYRQILGQKVEFLVSFYNNEISEKSEIFDDQFSVERPDGSNFTLKIRSTKLEDSAMYFCASSLGQVGTEAFFGQGTRLTVV.

The V gene is TRBV7-6, the J gene TRBJ2-1; 8 bases are a match to TRBD2. CDR3 length: 14 amino acids. Germline values: CDR1 SGHVS, CDR2 FNYEAQ. After removal of 5 bases from V and 10 bases from J, the junction contained 10 bases not matched to a gene. CDR3 residues: CASSLRLASREQFF. The CDR3 region has the DNA TGTGCCAGCAGCCTGCGACTAGCGTCGAGGGAGCAGTTCTTC. Combining the CDR3 with reference TRBV7-6 and TRBJ2-1 gives the whole variable domain GAGVSQSPRYKVTKRGQDVALRCDPISGHVSLYWYRQALGQGPEFLTYFNYEAQQDKSGLPNDRFSAERPEGSISTLTIQRTEQRDSAMYRCASSLRLASREQFFGPGTRLTVL.

This chain connects TRBV27 to TRBJ1-2; D is possibly TRBD1 (6 bases). This CDR3 comprises 12 residues. CDR1 and CDR2 (germline): MNHEY, SMNVEV (reference sequence). V was clipped by 5 bases and J by 4 bases, with 8 bases between them. The chain's CDR3 is CASSVQGYGYTF. Written as DNA, the CDR3 is TGTGCCAGCAGTGTACAGGGCTATGGCTACACCTTC.

For the CDR3, the DNA is TGCGCCAGCAGCCTTCTTCAGGGGCACGGGGCCAACGTCCTGACTTTC. Translating it yields CASSLLQGHGANVLTF. The chain combines TRBV5-1 with TRBJ2-6; a weak D match, TRBD1 (6 bases). There are 16 residues in the CDR3. Trimming stripped 4 bases from V and 4 bases from J, with 15 bases between. Looked up from germline, CDR1 is SGHRS and CDR2 is YFSETQ.

This clone appeared a single time. This sequence joins TRBV28 and TRBJ2-3; the match to TRBD2 covers 10 bases. Unmatched junction bases numbered 15, after V lost 10 bases and J lost 5 bases. The CDR3 consists of 16 residues. Germline V gene lookup returns CDR1 MDHEN and CDR2 SYDVKM. The CDR3 is CATTPSGRAVGDTQYF. The CDR3 nucleotides read TGTGCCACCACCCCGAGCGGGAGGGCCGTGGGAGATACGCAGTATTTT.

The chain recombines TRBV7-2 with TRBJ1-2, with D maybe TRBD1 (5 bases). Trimming removed 3 bases from V and 8 bases from J, with 7 bases in between. CDR3 size: 11 residues. Germline assignment: CDR1 SGHTA and CDR2 FQGNSA. CDR3 protein: CASSLGLGYTF. DNA of the CDR3: TGTGCCAGCAGCTTGGGACTCGGCTACACCTTC.

This clone showed up just once. The chain has TRBV27 and TRBJ2-1, with TRBD1 identical over 9 bases. Germline V gene lookup returns CDR1 MNHEY and CDR2 SMNVEV (reference sequence). CDR3 length: 15 residues. The junction had 9 bases not matched to a gene; V was cut back by 10 bases and J by 2 bases. CDR3 protein: CATLPTGGPYNEQFF. Here the CDR3 DNA reads TGTGCCACCCTCCCTACAGGGGGCCCCTACAATGAGCAGTTCTTC.

There are a few counts of this clone. J is TRBJ2-7 and V is TRBV6-1; 7 bases match TRBD2. The ends lost 3 bases at V and 2 bases at J; junction bases unmatched: 1. In germline, CDR1 is MNHNS, CDR2 SASEGT. The length of the CDR3 is 13 residues. CDR3 in DNA: TGTGCCAGCAGTGATGGGAGGGCCTACGAGCAGTACTTC. This encodes CASSDGRAYEQYF.

This clone was picked up a small number of times. The chain carries TRBV4-2 and TRBJ2-7, with TRBD2 matching over 8 bases. Germline assignment: CDR1 LGHNA and CDR2 YNFKEQ. After removal of 3 bases from V and 1 base from J, the junction contained 8 bases not matched to a gene. CDR3 length: 16 amino acids. CDR3 sequence (DNA): TGTGCCAGCAGCCAGGGGGCTAGCGGGTTTTCCTACGAGCAGTACTTC. Amino acid sequence: CASSQGASGFSYEQYF.

The rearrangement uses TRBV7-9 and TRBJ2-7, with TRBD2 matching over 7 bases. V lost 1 base, J lost 5 bases, and 8 bases stayed unmatched. Per germline, CDR1 SEHNR and CDR2 FQNEAQ (reference sequence). This CDR3 region has 15 residues. As DNA, the CDR3 is TGTGCCAGCAGCTTAGGGGTGGGAGGGCCTGACGAGCAGTACTTC. Its translation: CASSLGVGGPDEQYF.

The chain recombines TRBV27 with TRBJ1-4; TRBD1 matches 8 bases. After removal of 5 bases from V and 7 bases from J, the junction contained 6 bases not matched to a gene. Germline V lookup: CDR1 MNHEY, CDR2 SMNVEV (reference sequence). CDR3 length equals 14 residues. The CDR3 coding sequence is TGTGCCAGCAGTCCCAGGGGGCGAGGTGAAAAACTGTTTTTT. It encodes CASSPRGRGEKLFF.

This clone was counted only a few times. This rearrangement joins TRBV18 to TRBJ2-6, with 7 bases fitting TRBD1. J gave up 0 bases and V 0 bases, and 8 bases lay outside the gene matches. CDR3 size: 19 residues. Germline loops: CDR1 KGHSH, CDR2 LQKENI. Here the CDR3 reads CASSPPLGGISSGANVLTF. The CDR3, as DNA: TGTGCCAGCTCACCACCTTTAGGGGGCATATCCTCTGGGGCCAACGTCCTGACTTTC.